Following are 3 T cell receptor beta chains from one sample sequenced in a study of cytomegalovirus exposure and HLA in healthy donors. Profiled with immunoSEQ multiplex PCR; TCRdb holds only in-frame clones, not every one. Here the sample spans approximately 71,000 clones, less than 95% being singletons. The sample consisted of PBMCs. All receptors come from a woman under 30 in good health and CMV-seronegative.

The J gene is TRBJ2-2, the V gene TRBV5-6; unclear D gene. The CDR3 runs 12 residues. Germline V gene lookup returns CDR1 SGHDT and CDR2 YYEEEE. The germline V and J ends were trimmed by 3 bases and 2 bases, with 2 bases remaining between them. The CDR3 coding sequence is TGTGCCAGCAGCTCAAACACCGGGGAGCTGTTTTTT. Protein sequence: CASSSNTGELFF.

The chain has TRBV6-1 and TRBJ2-3; TRBD2 matches at 7 bases. The CDR3 extends over 15 amino acids. The V and J ends lost 7 bases and 4 bases, in that order; junction bases with no gene match: 11. Germline CDR1 reads MNHNS; CDR2 reads SASEGT. CDR3 region: CASTEGGGGADTQYF. CDR3 bases: TGTGCCAGCACCGAGGGTGGCGGGGGAGCAGATACGCAGTATTTT.

The chain employs TRBV7-9 and TRBJ2-1; a weak D match, TRBD1 (6 bases). Per the germline V gene, CDR1 is SEHNR and CDR2 is FQNEAQ (reference sequence). V was shortened by 0 bases and J by 3 bases, with 9 bases between the two germline ends. This CDR3 comprises 15 residues. In DNA form, the CDR3 reads TGTGCCAGCAGCTTAGCCTCCAGGGGCTACAATGAGCAGTTCTTC. Residues: CASSLASRGYNEQFF.